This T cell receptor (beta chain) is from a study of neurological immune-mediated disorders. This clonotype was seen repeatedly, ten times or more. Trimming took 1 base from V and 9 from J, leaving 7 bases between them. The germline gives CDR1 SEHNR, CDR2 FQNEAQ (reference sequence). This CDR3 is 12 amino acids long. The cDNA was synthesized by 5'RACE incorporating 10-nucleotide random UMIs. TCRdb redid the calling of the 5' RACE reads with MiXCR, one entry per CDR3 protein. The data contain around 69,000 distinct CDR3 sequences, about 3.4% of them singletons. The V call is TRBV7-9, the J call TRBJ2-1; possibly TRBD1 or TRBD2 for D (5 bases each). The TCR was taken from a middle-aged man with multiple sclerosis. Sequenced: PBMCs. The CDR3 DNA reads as TGTGCCAGCAGCTTAGTGGGGACTGAGCAGTTCTTC. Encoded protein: CASSLVGTEQFF.